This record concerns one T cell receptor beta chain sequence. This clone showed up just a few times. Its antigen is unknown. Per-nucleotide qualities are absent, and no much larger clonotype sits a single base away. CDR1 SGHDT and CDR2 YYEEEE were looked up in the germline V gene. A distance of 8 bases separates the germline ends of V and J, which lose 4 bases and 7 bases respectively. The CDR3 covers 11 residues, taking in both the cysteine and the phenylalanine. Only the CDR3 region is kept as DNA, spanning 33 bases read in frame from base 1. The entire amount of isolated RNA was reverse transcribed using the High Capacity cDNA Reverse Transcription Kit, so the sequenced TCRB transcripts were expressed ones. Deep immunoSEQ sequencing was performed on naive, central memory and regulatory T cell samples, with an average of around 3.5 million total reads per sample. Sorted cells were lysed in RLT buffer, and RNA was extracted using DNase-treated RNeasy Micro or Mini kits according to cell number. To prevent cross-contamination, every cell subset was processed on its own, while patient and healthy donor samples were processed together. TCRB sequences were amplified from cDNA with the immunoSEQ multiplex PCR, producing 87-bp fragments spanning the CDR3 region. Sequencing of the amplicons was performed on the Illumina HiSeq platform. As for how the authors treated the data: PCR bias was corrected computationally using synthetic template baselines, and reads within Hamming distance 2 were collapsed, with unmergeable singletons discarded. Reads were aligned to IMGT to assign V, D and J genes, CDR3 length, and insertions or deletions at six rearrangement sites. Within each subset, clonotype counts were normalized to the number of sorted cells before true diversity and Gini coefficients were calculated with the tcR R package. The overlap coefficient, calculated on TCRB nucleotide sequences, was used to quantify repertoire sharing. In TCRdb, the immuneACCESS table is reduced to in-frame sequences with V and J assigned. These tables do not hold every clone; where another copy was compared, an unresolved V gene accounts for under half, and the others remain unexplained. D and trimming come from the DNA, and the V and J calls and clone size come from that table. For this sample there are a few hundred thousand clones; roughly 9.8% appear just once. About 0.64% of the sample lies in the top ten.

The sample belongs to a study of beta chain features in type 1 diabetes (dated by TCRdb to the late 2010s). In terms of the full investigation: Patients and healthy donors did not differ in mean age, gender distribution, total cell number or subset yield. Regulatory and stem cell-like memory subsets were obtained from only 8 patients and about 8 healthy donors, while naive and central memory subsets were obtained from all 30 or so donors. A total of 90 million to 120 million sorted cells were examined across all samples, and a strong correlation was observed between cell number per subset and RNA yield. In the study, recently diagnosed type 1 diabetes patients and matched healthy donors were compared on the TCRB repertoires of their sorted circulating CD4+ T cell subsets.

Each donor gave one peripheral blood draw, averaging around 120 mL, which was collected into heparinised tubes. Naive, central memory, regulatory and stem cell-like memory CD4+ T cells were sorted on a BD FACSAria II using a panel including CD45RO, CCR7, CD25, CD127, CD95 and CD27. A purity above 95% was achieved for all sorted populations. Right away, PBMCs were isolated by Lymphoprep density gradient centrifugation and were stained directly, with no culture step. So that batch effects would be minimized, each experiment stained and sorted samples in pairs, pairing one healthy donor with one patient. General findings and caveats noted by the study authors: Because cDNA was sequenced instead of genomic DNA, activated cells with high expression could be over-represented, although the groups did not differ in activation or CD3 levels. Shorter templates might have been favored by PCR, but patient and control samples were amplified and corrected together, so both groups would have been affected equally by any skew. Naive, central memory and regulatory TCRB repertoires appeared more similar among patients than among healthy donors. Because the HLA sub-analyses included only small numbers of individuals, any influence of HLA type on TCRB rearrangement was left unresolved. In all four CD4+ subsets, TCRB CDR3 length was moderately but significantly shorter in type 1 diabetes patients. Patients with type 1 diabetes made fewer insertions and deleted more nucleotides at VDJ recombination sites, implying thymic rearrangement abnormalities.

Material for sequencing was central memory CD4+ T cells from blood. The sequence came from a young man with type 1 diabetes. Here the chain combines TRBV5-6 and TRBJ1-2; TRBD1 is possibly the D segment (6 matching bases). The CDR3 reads CASSAGVGYTF. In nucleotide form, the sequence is TGTGCCAGCAGCGCAGGGGTTGGCTACACCTTC. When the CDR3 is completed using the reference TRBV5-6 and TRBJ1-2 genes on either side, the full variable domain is DAGVTQSPTHLIKTRGQQVTLRCSPKSGHDTVSWYQQALGQGPQFIFQYYEEEERQRGNFPDRFSGHQFPNYSSELNVNALLLGDSALYLCASSAGVGYTFGSGTRLTVV.